The 18 T cell receptor beta chains reported below all come from one sample, sequenced in a study of cytomegalovirus exposure and HLA in healthy donors. PCR was performed using 60 Vbeta and 13 Jbeta primers. Sequencing was performed with immunoSEQ multiplex PCR; in TCRdb, only in-frame clones are kept and a portion is missing. Of a few hundred thousand clones in the sample, around 81% were seen once. Sequences were obtained from PBMCs. The receptors come from a woman aged 55-75 years in good health and CMV-seropositive.

The chain employs TRBV19 and TRBJ2-7, with 7 nucleotides matching TRBD2. The CDR3 consists of 14 residues. The V and J ends lost 3 bases and 3 bases, in that order; junction bases with no gene match: 5. From germline, CDR1 is LNHDA and CDR2 SQIVND (reference sequence). This CDR3 reads CASSMGRGIYEQYF. The CDR3 bases are TGTGCCAGTAGTATGGGGAGGGGAATCTACGAGCAGTACTTC.

J is TRBJ1-6 and V is TRBV2, with TRBD1 as a possible D gene (5 bases). V lost 4 bases, J lost 0 bases, and 10 bases lay in between. The germline gives CDR1 SNHLY, CDR2 FYNNEI. The CDR3 spans 16 residues. The CDR3 region has the DNA TGTGCCAGCAGTGTCGACAGCAGCTCCTATAATTCACCCCTCCACTTT. Its protein product is CASSVDSSSYNSPLHF.

There are a few counts of this clone. V and J are TRBV2 and TRBJ2-1, with D tentatively TRBD2 (6 bases). Germline CDR1 reads SNHLY; CDR2 reads FYNNEI. V lost 9 bases, J lost 2 bases, and 17 bases lay in between. The CDR3 has 15 residues. The CDR3 spells CASRDLGLPYNEQFF. As DNA, the CDR3 is TGTGCCAGTAGAGACCTGGGACTTCCCTACAATGAGCAGTTCTTC.

The chain joins TRBV18 to TRBJ2-7, with TRBD1 matching 8 bases. With V trimmed by 4 bases and J by 2 bases, 1 base remained unmatched. CDR3 length: 13 amino acids. CDR1 KGHSH and CDR2 LQKENI come from the germline V gene. Here the CDR3 DNA reads TGTGCCAGCTCACTACAGGGGGCCTACGAGCAGTACTTC. This sequence encodes CASSLQGAYEQYF.

The V gene is TRBV11-1, the J gene TRBJ2-7, with 10 positions matching TRBD2. This CDR3 has 15 residues. V dropped 2 bases and J dropped 6; count of bases not matched to a gene: 7. CDR1 is SGHAT and CDR2 is FQDESV in the germline V gene (reference sequence). CDR3 nucleotide sequence: TGTGCCAGCAGCTTATCGGGTAGCGGGAGGTCCGAGCAGTACTTC. This sequence encodes CASSLSGSGRSEQYF.

The CDR3 spells CASSHNRDRDIEQYF. The CDR3 nucleotides read TGTGCCAGCAGCCACAACCGGGACAGGGATATCGAGCAGTACTTC. The chain recombines TRBV14 with TRBJ2-7; 9 bases line up with TRBD1. Looked up from germline, CDR1 is SGHDN and CDR2 is FVKESK. Germline trimming cut 3 bases from V and 6 bases from J; bases unmatched to any gene: 9. The CDR3 spans 15 residues.

This clone was observed a single time. In nucleotides, the CDR3 is TGTGCCAGCAGTTTATACGGGTCGGGGGGCTACGAGCAGTACTTC. Translating gives CASSLYGSGGYEQYF. The rearrangement joins TRBV28 to TRBJ2-7; 7 nucleotides line up with TRBD2. This CDR3 contains 15 residues. Trimming cost V 1 base and J 3 bases; bases outside gene matches: 6. CDR1 MDHEN and CDR2 SYDVKM come from the germline V gene.

J is TRBJ1-2 and V is TRBV5-1; no firm D call. V was cut by 0 bases and J by 4 bases, with 13 bases left in between. Germline V gene sequence: CDR1 SGHRS, CDR2 YFSETQ. This CDR3 spans 15 amino acids. CDR3 amino acids: CASSLAAETAYGYTF. CDR3 sequence (DNA): TGCGCCAGCAGCTTGGCGGCGGAAACGGCCTATGGCTACACCTTC.

This chain uses TRBV4-1 with TRBJ1-1; D is unresolved. The CDR3 spans 13 residues. Germline CDR1 reads MGHRA; CDR2 reads YSYEKL. Deletions cut 1 base from V and 11 bases from J, with 14 bases between. The CDR3 sequence is CASSQGSGLRAFF. As DNA, the CDR3 is TGCGCCAGCAGCCAAGGCTCTGGGCTCAGGGCTTTCTTT.

The chain carries TRBV6-1 and TRBJ1-5; a possible D gene is TRBD1 (5 bases). Trimming stripped 2 bases from V and 4 bases from J, with 18 bases between. The CDR3 is 17 residues long. Germline lookup yields CDR1 MNHNS and CDR2 SASEGT. This chain's CDR3 is CASSESLGGGGNQPQHF. The CDR3 DNA follows: TGTGCCAGCAGTGAATCCCTGGGGGGGGGTGGTAATCAGCCCCAGCATTTT.

This clone showed up just a few times. V usage is TRBV5-1 and J usage is TRBJ2-1, with no clear D. The V end was cut by 2 bases, the J end by 7 bases, with 22 bases between. The CDR3 loop spans 17 amino acids. CDR1 SGHRS and CDR2 YFSETQ come from the germline V gene. In DNA form, the CDR3 reads TGCGCCAGCAGCTTAAGTCGCTGTCTCGATTCGAGAAATGAGCAGTTCTTC. Its protein product is CASSLSRCLDSRNEQFF.

This clone appeared a single time. V is TRBV5-1 and J is TRBJ1-2; the D gene is possibly TRBD1 (6 bases). V was shortened by 4 bases and J by 4 bases, with 11 bases between the two germline ends. The CDR3 totals 13 residues. The germline V gene has CDR1 SGHRS and CDR2 YFSETQ. The CDR3 spells CASSNGQTYGYTF. CDR3 in DNA: TGCGCCAGCAGCAATGGACAGACCTATGGCTACACCTTC.

The chain couples TRBV5-4 to TRBJ1-2; 9 bases align to TRBD1. J gave up 6 bases and V 3 bases, and 9 bases lay outside the gene matches. Germline V lookup: CDR1 SGHNT, CDR2 YYREEE (reference sequence). CDR3 length: 15 amino acids. This CDR3 reads CASSSPGQGGDGYTF. The CDR3 DNA reads as TGTGCCAGCAGCTCTCCGGGACAGGGAGGCGATGGCTACACCTTC.

The table lists this clone with a few counts. The chain carries TRBV28 and TRBJ1-3, with D tentatively TRBD1 (6 bases). From germline, CDR1 is MDHEN and CDR2 SYDVKM. CDR3 size: 15 residues. V lost 5 bases and J 2 bases, leaving 13 bases between the germline ends. CDR3 sequence (DNA): TGTGCCAGCAGTACCCAGGGGAAGCCTGGAAACACCATATATTTT. Amino acid sequence: CASSTQGKPGNTIYF.

This clone has only a few counts. This chain joins TRBV19 and TRBJ1-5, with D possibly TRBD1 on 5 matching bases. The CDR3 length is 14 residues. Deletions cut 2 bases from V and 2 bases from J, with 7 bases between. Germline loops: CDR1 LNHDA, CDR2 SQIVND (reference sequence). CDR3 DNA sequence: TGTGCCAGTAGTATAAGGGGTGGCAATCAGCCCCAGCATTTT. Translating gives CASSIRGGNQPQHF.

This chain connects TRBV5-4 to TRBJ2-1; 8 bases align to TRBD1. Germline V CDR1 and CDR2: SGHNT, YYREEE (reference sequence). The CDR3 length is 13 residues. J gave up 7 bases and V 4 bases, and 4 bases lay outside the gene matches. The CDR3 nucleotides are TGTGCCAGCAGCCTCCAGGGGGCAAATGAGCAGTTCTTC. Translated, it gives CASSLQGANEQFF. The full variable domain, rest sourced from reference TRBV5-4 and TRBJ2-1, is ETGVTQSPTHLIKTRGQQVTLRCSSQSGHNTVSWYQQALGQGPQFIFQYYREEENGRGNFPPRFSGLQFPNYSSELNVNALELDDSALYLCASSLQGANEQFFGPGTRLTVL.

For this clone: This specimen includes other DNA sequences encoding the same CDR3. The rearrangement joins TRBV7-9 to TRBJ1-1; a possible D gene is TRBD1 (5 bases). Germline-derived CDR1 and CDR2 are SEHNR and FQNEAQ (reference sequence). The CDR3 covers 12 residues. Trimming took off 5 bases at V and 4 bases at J, with 8 bases between the two ends. This CDR3 is CASSLTGTEAFF. The DNA of the CDR3 is TGTGCCAGCAGCCTAACAGGCACTGAAGCTTTCTTT.

J is TRBJ1-1 and V is TRBV7-3; D possibly corresponds to TRBD1 (5 bases). CDR1 is SGHTA, CDR2 FQGTGA, per germline. V shed 2 bases and J shed 0 bases, with 7 bases lying between them. CDR3 length: 14 residues. The CDR3 sequence is CASSLDRMNTEAFF. The CDR3 DNA sequence: TGTGCCAGCAGCTTAGACAGAATGAACACTGAAGCTTTCTTT. Complete variable domain (other parts from reference TRBV7-3 and TRBJ1-1): GAGVSQTPSNKVTEKGKYVELRCDPISGHTALYWYRQSLGQGPEFLIYFQGTGAADDSGLPNDRFFAVRPEGSVSTLKIQRTERGDSAVYLCASSLDRMNTEAFFGQGTRLTVV.